These 15 T cell receptor beta chains share one sample of origin, sequenced in a study of CD4+ T cells in melanoma. The table came from immunoSEQ multiplex PCR; TCRdb's copy has only in-frame clones and leaves some out. The sample records about 21,000 clones, around four fifths being singletons. Receptors originate from a human donor with melanoma.

The V gene is TRBV2, the J gene TRBJ2-7, with D perhaps assigned TRBD1 or TRBD2 (6 bases each). The CDR3 length is 15 residues. Germline V gene sequence: CDR1 SNHLY, CDR2 FYNNEI. V lost 2 bases, J lost 0 bases, and 11 bases lay in between. This CDR3 reads CASSERGESSYEQYF. For the CDR3, the DNA is TGTGCCAGCAGTGAAAGGGGGGAGTCCTCCTACGAGCAGTACTTC.

The chain carries TRBV7-2 and TRBJ1-6; D unresolved. Per the germline V gene, CDR1 is SGHTA and CDR2 is FQGNSA. This CDR3 comprises 17 residues. V shed 5 bases and J shed 0 bases, with 14 bases lying between them. CDR3 protein: CASSLRPGSSYNSPLHF. The DNA of the CDR3 is TGTGCCAGCAGCCTTCGCCCGGGGAGCTCCTATAATTCACCCCTCCACTTT.

V and J are TRBV9 and TRBJ1-3; D might be TRBD1 (6 bases). V was trimmed by 4 bases and J by 3 bases, leaving 17 bases between them. This CDR3 has 16 residues. Germline values: CDR1 SGDLS, CDR2 YYNGEE. The CDR3 coding sequence is TGTGCCAGCAGCATACACGGGGACACCTATGGAAACACCATATATTTT. Amino acids: CASSIHGDTYGNTIYF.

This clone appeared a single time. This chain uses TRBV5-8 with TRBJ2-2; 7 bases agree with TRBD1. CDR1 SGHTS and CDR2 YDEGEE come from the germline V gene. Unmatched junction bases numbered 8, after V lost 3 bases and J lost 6 bases. This CDR3 is 15 amino acids long. CDR3 in DNA: TGTGCCAGCAGCTACACAGGGGACGGTCCCGGGGAGCTGTTTTTT. Translating it yields CASSYTGDGPGELFF.

The chain is built from TRBV30 and TRBJ2-2, with 12 bases identical to TRBD1. The germline gives CDR1 GTSNPN, CDR2 SVGIG (reference sequence). The length of the CDR3 is 16 residues. V trimming: 8 bases; J trimming: 7 bases; junction bases outside the gene matches: 14. The CDR3 region has the DNA TGTGCCATCAACCCCCGGGACAGGGGGCCGGTCGGGGAGCTGTTTTTT. It codes for CAINPRDRGPVGELFF.

The rearrangement links TRBV15 to TRBJ2-2; either TRBD1 or TRBD2 may supply D (5 bases each). Deletions cut 1 base from V and 4 bases from J, with 10 bases between. The CDR3 has 15 residues. CDR1 and CDR2 from the germline V gene are LNHNV and YYDKDF (reference sequence). The CDR3 coding sequence is TGTGCCACCAGCAGAGGTGGGGGTGTCACCGGGGAGCTGTTTTTT. Encoded protein: CATSRGGGVTGELFF.

The chain links TRBV5-1 to TRBJ2-7; maybe TRBD1 (6 bases). Trimming stripped 3 bases from V and 1 base from J, with 20 bases between. The CDR3 is made up of 17 amino acids. From germline, CDR1 is SGHRS and CDR2 YFSETQ. CDR3 nucleotides: TGCGCCAGCAGCTGGAGGTATCGGACAGATCTTTCCTACGAGCAGTACTTC. It specifies CASSWRYRTDLSYEQYF.

This clone was counted a few times. Additional DNA sequences in this sample encode the identical CDR3. The CDR3 region has the DNA TGTGCCATCAGTGAGTCTCAGGATTTGAACACTGAAGCTTTCTTT. This encodes CAISESQDLNTEAFF. The genes are TRBV10-3 and TRBJ1-1; D is undetermined. This CDR3 comprises 15 residues. V shed 0 bases and J shed 0 bases, with 8 bases lying between them. Germline lookup yields CDR1 ENHRY and CDR2 SYGVKD.

The chain recombines TRBV14 with TRBJ1-2, with 7 bases aligning to TRBD1. Per the germline V gene, CDR1 is SGHDN and CDR2 is FVKESK. The CDR3 sequence is 14 residues long. Trimming cost V 1 base and J 7 bases; bases outside gene matches: 6. In nucleotides, the CDR3 is TGTGCCAGCAGCCAAGGACAGGGTGTTACTGGCTACACCTTC. Translation: CASSQGQGVTGYTF.

This clone came up a few times. V and J are TRBV5-1 and TRBJ1-6; TRBD1 aligns across 9 bases. The CDR3 extends over 16 amino acids. From germline, CDR1 is SGHRS and CDR2 YFSETQ. Germline trimming cut 0 bases from V and 7 bases from J; bases unmatched to any gene: 5. CDR3 bases: TGCGCCAGCAGCTTGGGGACCGGGACAGGGAATTCACCCCTCCACTTT. This codes for CASSLGTGTGNSPLHF.

This chain links TRBV27 with TRBJ1-4; 8 bases are shared with TRBD1. V lost 5 bases, J lost 5 bases, and 10 bases stayed unmatched. The CDR3 totals 16 residues. Per the germline V gene, CDR1 is MNHEY and CDR2 is SMNVEV (reference sequence). The CDR3 sequence: CASSLYQGAGNEKLFF. DNA for the CDR3: TGTGCCAGCAGTCTTTATCAGGGGGCGGGGAATGAAAAACTGTTTTTT. Using reference TRBV27 and TRBJ1-4 for the parts outside the CDR3, the full variable domain is EAQVTQNPRYLITVTGKKLTVTCSQNMNHEYMSWYRQDPGLGLRQIYYSMNVEVTDKGDVPEGYKVSRKEKRNFPLILESPSPNQTSLYFCASSLYQGAGNEKLFFGSGTQLSVL.

The chain combines TRBV27 with TRBJ1-2; 9 bases are a match to TRBD1. V trimming: 2 bases; J trimming: 4 bases; junction bases outside the gene matches: 8. From germline, CDR1 is MNHEY and CDR2 SMNVEV (reference sequence). The CDR3 contains 16 residues. The chain's CDR3 is CASSLKGTGYSYGYTF. The CDR3 nucleotides read TGTGCCAGCAGTTTAAAAGGGACAGGGTACAGCTATGGCTACACCTTC.

The chain joins TRBV30 to TRBJ2-3, with 8 bases fitting TRBD2. J gave up 2 bases and V 0 bases, and 7 bases lay outside the gene matches. Per the germline V gene, CDR1 is GTSNPN and CDR2 is SVGIG (reference sequence). This CDR3 contains 16 residues. As DNA, the CDR3 is TGTGCCTGGAGTGTAGGATCTAGCGGGTCCACAGATACGCAGTATTTT. Translating it yields CAWSVGSSGSTDTQYF.

V is TRBV9 and J is TRBJ1-4, with D uncertain. Germline CDR1 is SGDLS and CDR2 is YYNGEE. Trimming left V 4 bases short and J 3 bases short, with 19 bases between. This CDR3 has 17 amino acids. The CDR3 DNA is TGTGCCAGCAGCCCCAGTAGTTTGGGGTTCCCTAATGAAAAACTGTTTTTT. Its protein product is CASSPSSLGFPNEKLFF.

To note about this clone: At one boundary the junction diverges from the germline segment, which might be a read error. V and J are TRBV7-7 and TRBJ2-2; weak D call: TRBD2 (6 bases). The length of the CDR3 is 13 residues. Germline CDR1 is SSHAT and CDR2 is FNYEAQ (reference sequence). CDR3 DNA sequence: TGTGCTAGCAGTGCGGGGTACACCGGGGAGCTGTTTTTT. This translates into CASSAGYTGELFF.